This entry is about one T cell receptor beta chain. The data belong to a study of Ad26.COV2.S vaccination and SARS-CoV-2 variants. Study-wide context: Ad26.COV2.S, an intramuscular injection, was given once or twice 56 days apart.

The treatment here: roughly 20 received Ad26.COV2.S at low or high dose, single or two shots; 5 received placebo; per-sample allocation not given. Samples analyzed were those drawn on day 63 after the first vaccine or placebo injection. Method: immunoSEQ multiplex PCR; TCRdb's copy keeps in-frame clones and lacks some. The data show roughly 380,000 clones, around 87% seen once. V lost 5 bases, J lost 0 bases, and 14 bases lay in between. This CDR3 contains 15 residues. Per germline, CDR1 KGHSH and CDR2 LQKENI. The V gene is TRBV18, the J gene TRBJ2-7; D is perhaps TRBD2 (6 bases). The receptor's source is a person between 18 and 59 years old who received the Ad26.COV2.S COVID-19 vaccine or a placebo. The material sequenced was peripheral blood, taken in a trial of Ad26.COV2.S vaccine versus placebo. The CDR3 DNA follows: TGTGCCAGCTCAGAGGTACGGGGGAGCTCCTACGAGCAGTACTTC. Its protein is CASSEVRGSSYEQYF.